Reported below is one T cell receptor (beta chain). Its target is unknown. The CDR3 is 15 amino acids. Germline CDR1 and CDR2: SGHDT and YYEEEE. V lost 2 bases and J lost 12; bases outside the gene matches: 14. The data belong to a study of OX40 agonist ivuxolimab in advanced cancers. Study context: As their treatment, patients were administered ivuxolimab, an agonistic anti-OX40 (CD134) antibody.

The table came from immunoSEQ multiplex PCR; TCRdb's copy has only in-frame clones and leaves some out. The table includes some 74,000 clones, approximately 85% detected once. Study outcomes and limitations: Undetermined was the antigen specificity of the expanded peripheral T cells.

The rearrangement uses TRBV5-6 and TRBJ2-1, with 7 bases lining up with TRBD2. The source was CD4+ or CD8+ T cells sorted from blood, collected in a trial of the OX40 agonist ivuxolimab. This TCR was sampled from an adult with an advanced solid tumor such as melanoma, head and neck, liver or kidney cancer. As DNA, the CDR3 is TGTGCCAGCAGCTTCCGTCTAGCGGTCGTGTCGGGGCAGTTCTTC. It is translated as CASSFRLAVVSGQFF.